Below, 8 T cell receptor beta chains from the same sample are listed, as sequenced in a study of cytomegalovirus exposure and HLA in healthy donors. Vbeta (60) and Jbeta (13) primers were used in the PCR. Profiling relied on immunoSEQ multiplex PCR, and the TCRdb table lists in-frame clones only, not all of them. The table has tens of thousands of clones, 60% to 70% seen once. Sequenced: PBMCs. The receptors stem from a man in his thirties or forties in good health and CMV-seropositive.

This clone was detected once. The V and J genes are TRBV10-1 and TRBJ2-1; perhaps TRBD2 as D (6 bases). V was shortened by 1 base and J by 5 bases, with 15 bases between the two germline ends. Germline CDR1 is WNHNN and CDR2 is SYGVQD (reference sequence). The CDR3 totals 16 residues. Here the CDR3 DNA reads TGCGCCAGCAGTGAGTTCGCGGGACCTCCGAACAATGAGCAGTTCTTC. It codes for CASSEFAGPPNNEQFF.

V usage is TRBV11-2 and J usage is TRBJ2-5, with D possibly TRBD2 on 7 matching bases. CDR1 is SGHAT, CDR2 FQNNGV, per germline. Trimming cost V 1 base and J 1 base, with 13 bases left between them. This CDR3 has 16 residues. The CDR3 reads CASSLVGGAPQETQYF. CDR3 sequence (DNA): TGTGCCAGCAGCTTAGTAGGGGGGGCCCCCCAAGAGACCCAGTACTTC.

The chain joins TRBV2 to TRBJ2-1, with a tentative D call TRBD2 (7 bases). The CDR3 runs 15 residues. Germline lookup yields CDR1 SNHLY and CDR2 FYNNEI. V dropped 5 bases and J dropped 6 bases, with 17 bases sitting between them. For the CDR3, the DNA is TGTGCCAGCAGTCCTAGGGGGGGCCGGGTCAATGAGCAGTTCTTC. This translates into CASSPRGGRVNEQFF.

There are a few counts of this clone. The rearrangement uses TRBV9 and TRBJ2-1; 7 nucleotides align to TRBD2. This CDR3 contains 16 residues. CDR1 and CDR2 (germline): SGDLS, YYNGEE. With V trimmed by 3 bases and J by 0 bases, 6 bases remained unmatched. This CDR3 is CASSGYGGSSYNEQFF. As DNA, the CDR3 is TGTGCCAGCAGCGGCTACGGGGGGAGCTCCTACAATGAGCAGTTCTTC.

This clone was detected a few times. This rearrangement joins TRBV4-2 to TRBJ2-3; TRBD1 matches 8 bases. This CDR3 has 18 residues. The germline CDR1 and CDR2 sequences are LGHNA and YNFKEQ. The J segment lost 1 base and the V segment lost 1 base, leaving 10 bases of the junction unmatched. CDR3 nucleotide sequence: TGTGCCAGCAGCCAAGGACTCGGACAGGGAAGAGGCACAGATACGCAGTATTTT. Amino acid sequence: CASSQGLGQGRGTDTQYF.

J is TRBJ2-3 and V is TRBV11-3; D is perhaps TRBD2 (5 bases). Trimming removed 0 bases from V and 2 bases from J, with 9 bases in between. The germline V gene has CDR1 SGHNT and CDR2 YENEEA. The CDR3 totals 15 residues. For the CDR3, the DNA is TGTGCCAGCAGCTTAGATCTCGGGGACACAGATACGCAGTATTTT. It translates to CASSLDLGDTDTQYF.

CDR3 residues: CASSLTGGTTDTQYF. The CDR3 DNA follows: TGCGCCAGCAGCTTGACAGGGGGTACCACAGATACGCAGTATTTT. The rearrangement links TRBV5-1 to TRBJ2-3; 8 bases map to TRBD1. This CDR3 has 15 amino acids. Germline V gene lookup returns CDR1 SGHRS and CDR2 YFSETQ. J was trimmed by 2 bases and V by 1 base; bases with no gene match: 3.

The chain couples TRBV30 to TRBJ2-1, with TRBD2 identical over 10 bases. Germline V CDR1 and CDR2: GTSNPN, SVGIG (reference sequence). With V trimmed by 0 bases and J by 8 bases, 13 bases remained unmatched. The CDR3 has 17 amino acids. CDR3 nucleotides: TGTGCCTGGAGTGTACCAGTCAGCGGGGGGGCGGGCGATGAGCAGTTCTTC. Translating it yields CAWSVPVSGGAGDEQFF.